The 13 T cell receptor beta chains given below trace back to one sample, sequenced in a study of Ad26.COV2.S vaccination and SARS-CoV-2 variants. The assay was immunoSEQ multiplex PCR, and TCRdb's table has in-frame clones only and misses some. The table shows under 250,000 clones, with roughly 85% occurring only once. Treatment reported: approximately 18 received Ad26.COV2.S at low or high dose, single or two shots; about 5 received placebo; per-sample allocation not given. All samples were drawn on day 63, counting from the first vaccine or placebo injection. Sequencing was performed on peripheral blood, taken in a trial of Ad26.COV2.S vaccine versus placebo. These TCRs come from a person between 18 and 60 years old who received the Ad26.COV2.S COVID-19 vaccine or a placebo.

V gene TRBV7-2 combines with J gene TRBJ2-1, with 9 bases aligning to TRBD2. The length of the CDR3 is 18 residues. In germline, CDR1 is SGHTA, CDR2 FQGNSA. Trimming at V came to 2 bases and at J to 0 bases, leaving 8 bases not matched to a gene. The CDR3 DNA follows: TGTGCCAGCAGCTTAAACGTAGCGGGAGTTCACTCCTACAATGAGCAGTTCTTC. This translates into CASSLNVAGVHSYNEQFF.

The chain links TRBV7-6 to TRBJ2-5; TRBD2 aligns across 9 bases. The V segment lost 0 bases and the J segment 6 bases; nucleotides outside the gene matches: 2. The CDR3 totals 14 residues. The V gene's germline CDR1 is SGHVS and CDR2 FNYEAQ. CDR3 in DNA: TGTGCCAGCAGCTTAGCGGCGGGGGGGCAGACCCAGTACTTC. This gives the protein CASSLAAGGQTQYF.

The CDR3 region is CASSPSSDNYNEQFF. CDR3 DNA sequence: TGTGCCAGCAGCCCTAGCTCGGACAATTACAATGAGCAGTTCTTC. V gene TRBV13 combines with J gene TRBJ2-1; D may match TRBD1 or TRBD2 (5 bases each). CDR3 size: 15 residues. Germline CDR1 reads PRHDT; CDR2 reads FYEKMQ (reference sequence). Deletions cut 5 bases from V and 4 bases from J, with 15 bases between.

The sample holds one count of this clone. The V call is TRBV7-2, the J call TRBJ2-5; the match to TRBD1 covers 8 bases. After removal of 1 base from V and 4 bases from J, the junction contained 5 bases not matched to a gene. This CDR3 region has 15 residues. Per the germline V gene, CDR1 is SGHTA and CDR2 is FQGNSA. The CDR3 DNA follows: TGTGCCAGCAGCTTAGTGCAGGGGGCGGGAGAGACCCAGTACTTC. The encoded protein is CASSLVQGAGETQYF.

V and J are TRBV30 and TRBJ2-7, with a weak D call TRBD2 (6 bases). The CDR3 runs to 13 residues. Looked up from germline, CDR1 is GTSNPN and CDR2 is SVGIG (reference sequence). V lost 0 bases and J lost 5, with 11 bases in between. CDR3 region: CAWSVLAGDEQYF. In DNA form, the CDR3 reads TGTGCCTGGAGTGTACTAGCCGGGGACGAGCAGTACTTC.

Only one count was recorded for this clone. The V and J genes are TRBV28 and TRBJ2-7; D not resolved. From germline, CDR1 is MDHEN and CDR2 SYDVKM. V lost 5 bases and J lost 2, with 1 base in between. The CDR3 length is 10 residues. CDR3 bases: TGTGCCAGCAGTCCCTACGAGCAGTACGTC. It encodes CASSPYEQYV.

The rearrangement uses TRBV10-3 and TRBJ2-5, with 13 bases fitting TRBD2. In germline, CDR1 is ENHRY, CDR2 SYGVKD. The CDR3 is 15 residues long. The J segment lost 2 bases and the V segment lost 4 bases, leaving 1 base of the junction unmatched. The CDR3 DNA follows: TGTGCCATCAGTGGGACTAGCGGGGGACAAGAGACCCAGTACTTC. Protein: CAISGTSGGQETQYF.

The rearrangement links TRBV7-9 to TRBJ1-3; tentatively, D is TRBD1 (5 bases). Germline CDR1 is SEHNR and CDR2 is FQNEAQ (reference sequence). The CDR3 has 15 amino acids. The V gene lost 5 bases and the J gene lost 0 bases, with 11 bases spanning the gap. CDR3 nucleotide sequence: TGTGCCAGCAGCGGGACCCCGAGCTCTGGAAACACCATATATTTT. This sequence encodes CASSGTPSSGNTIYF.

Only one count was recorded for this clone. This CDR3 is CASRPLTYYGYTF. For the CDR3, the DNA is TGTGCCAGCCGCCCGTTAACCTACTATGGCTACACCTTC. The genes are TRBV12-3 or TRBV12-4 and TRBJ1-2; unclear D gene. This CDR3 spans 13 amino acids. V dropped 8 bases and J dropped 3 bases, with 13 bases sitting between them.

The J gene is TRBJ2-3, the V gene TRBV2; 16 bases map to TRBD2. V dropped 4 bases and J dropped 1; count of bases not matched to a gene: 11. The CDR3 runs to 20 residues. Germline V gene lookup returns CDR1 SNHLY and CDR2 FYNNEI. The CDR3 region is CASSVRGLAGGPLGTDTQYF. CDR3 bases: TGTGCCAGCAGTGTTAGGGGACTAGCGGGGGGGCCTTTAGGCACAGATACGCAGTATTTT.

The genes are TRBV14 and TRBJ1-2, with a weak D call TRBD1 (5 bases). The CDR3 is 13 residues long. The V end was cut by 1 base, the J end by 11 bases, with 14 bases between. Germline-derived CDR1 and CDR2 are SGHDN and FVKESK. In DNA form, the CDR3 reads TGTGCCAGCAGCCAAGTGATGGGGACGGGGTACACCTTC. It codes for CASSQVMGTGYTF. Full variable domain (outside the CDR3, taken from reference TRBV14 and TRBJ1-2): EAGVTQFPSHSVIEKGQTVTLRCDPISGHDNLYWYRRVMGKEIKFLLHFVKESKQDESGMPNNRFLAERTGGTYSTLKVQPAELEDSGVYFCASSQVMGTGYTFGSGTRLTVV.

The CDR3 sequence: CASSPGTGAQRSGNTIYF. DNA of the CDR3: TGTGCCAGCTCACCCGGGACAGGGGCCCAGCGATCAGGAAACACCATATATTTT. This sequence joins TRBV18 and TRBJ1-3; 10 nucleotides align to TRBD1. Germline values: CDR1 KGHSH, CDR2 LQKENI. J was trimmed by 4 bases and V by 3 bases; bases with no gene match: 12. The CDR3 covers 18 residues.

The chain combines TRBV29-1 with TRBJ1-2; the D gene is possibly TRBD1 (5 bases). V gave up 3 bases and J gave up 1 base, with 15 bases separating them. Germline assignment: CDR1 SQVTM and CDR2 ANQGSEA. The length of the CDR3 is 15 residues. The CDR3 DNA sequence: TGCAGCGTTGACCCCGCCGGACAAATTAACTATGGCTACACCTTC. Translation gives CSVDPAGQINYGYTF.